What follows are 5 T cell receptor beta chains derived from one specimen sequenced in a study of T cell repertoires in cytomegalovirus infection. From the reads, TCRdb called clonotypes with MiXCR, one entry per CDR3 protein. This repertoire shows about 920,000 distinct CDR3 sequences, roughly a third found once; its top ten account for over 10%. Their cognate antigens are unknown. The sample consisted of cultured CD8+ T cells from PBMCs, taken from culture after CMV antigen stimulation. The source of these receptors is a human donor in good health (CMV status not recorded). Some clones in this sample may be carry-over from other donors' samples.

This clonotype was counted between two and nine times. The rearrangement joins TRBV11-2 to TRBJ2-1; 12 bases line up with TRBD2. CDR3 size: 17 residues. Per the germline V gene, CDR1 is SGHAT and CDR2 is FQNNGV. After removal of 2 bases from V and 4 bases from J, the junction contained 6 bases not matched to a gene. CDR3 sequence: CASSLWTSGDVYNEQFF. CDR3 nucleotide sequence: TGTGCCAGCAGCTTATGGACTAGCGGGGACGTTTACAATGAGCAGTTCTTC.

The genes are TRBV20-1 and TRBJ1-6; D ambiguous. The germline gives CDR1 DFQATT, CDR2 SNEGSKA (reference sequence). Trimming removed 0 bases from V and 0 bases from J, with 9 bases in between. The CDR3 runs 16 residues. The CDR3 protein is CSAREIRSSYNSPLHF. CDR3 in DNA: TGCAGTGCTAGAGAAATCCGGAGCTCCTATAATTCACCCCTCCACTTT.

The chain recombines TRBV4-1 with TRBJ2-1; 9 nucleotides line up with TRBD2. Trimming removed 0 bases from V and 7 bases from J; junction bases left unmatched: 1. The CDR3 length is 14 residues. CDR1 and CDR2 (germline): MGHRA, YSYEKL. CDR3 nucleotide sequence: TGCGCCAGCAGCCAAGAGCGGGGGGGGAATGAGCAGTTCTTC. Translated, it gives CASSQERGGNEQFF.

This clonotype was detected ten times or more. V gene TRBV12-3 or TRBV12-4 combines with J gene TRBJ1-4; D remains ambiguous. CDR3 length equals 13 residues. V dropped 8 bases and J dropped 8 bases, with 15 bases sitting between them. The CDR3 region has the DNA TGTGCCAGCGGCCCTCCGGCTCTAGAAAAACTGTTTTTT. As protein: CASGPPALEKLFF.

The genes are TRBV7-6 and TRBJ1-1; D is possibly TRBD1 (6 bases). Trimming took 11 bases from V and 0 from J, leaving 10 bases between them. Germline V gene sequence: CDR1 SGHVS, CDR2 FNYEAQ. The CDR3 covers 12 residues. The CDR3: CAEGDMNTEAFF. CDR3 nucleotides: TGTGCCGAGGGGGATATGAACACTGAAGCTTTCTTT.